This T cell receptor (beta chain) was recovered during a study of blood T cell repertoires in COVID-19. About the study: The analysed material was cDNA or gDNA that came from T cells, B-cell-depleted T cells, or PBMCs.

This CDR3 spans 19 amino acids. Germline assignment: CDR1 SGHDN and CDR2 FVKESK. The trim removed 6 bases at V and 2 bases at J, leaving 20 bases unmatched. In the original processing: Reference gene primer amplification gave nucleated cell count estimates. Using immunoSEQ multiplex PCR, the repertoire was profiled, and TCRdb retains in-frame clones only, with some absent. V and J calls and clone size are as listed in that table; D and trimming were resolved from the DNA. Found here are 80,000 or so clones, roughly 90% of them singletons; the top ten hold over 15%. The clonotype comes from a human donor in a cohort sampled during active COVID-19. The rearrangement links TRBV14 to TRBJ2-5, with 8 positions matching TRBD1. Sequenced sample: peripheral blood. The CDR3 reads CASRPGGGGRPEHQETQYF. CDR3 coding DNA: TGTGCCAGCAGACCAGGGGGCGGCGGAAGGCCCGAGCATCAAGAGACCCAGTACTTC. Full variable domain (rest looked up from reference TRBV14 and TRBJ2-5): EAGVTQFPSHSVIEKGQTVTLRCDPISGHDNLYWYRRVMGKEIKFLLHFVKESKQDESGMPNNRFLAERTGGTYSTLKVQPAELEDSGVYFCASRPGGGGRPEHQETQYFGPGTRLLVL.